This passage covers 14 T cell receptor beta chains from one sample sequenced in a study of memory CD4+ T cells and cytomegalovirus serostatus. Profiling relied on immunoSEQ multiplex PCR, and the TCRdb table lists in-frame clones only, not all of them. Here the sample spans tens of thousands of clones, approximately 71% being singletons. Single viable CD3+CD4+CD8-CD45RO+ cells were sorted as the memory CD4+ T cells. The sequenced material came from memory CD4+ T cells from blood. The source is an adult in good health and CMV-seronegative.

The gene calls are TRBV7-3 and TRBJ2-1, with D perhaps TRBD1 or TRBD2 (5 bases each). The CDR3 is made up of 16 amino acids. V was cut by 5 bases and J by 2 bases, with 16 bases left in between. Germline V gene lookup returns CDR1 SGHTA and CDR2 FQGTGA. For the CDR3, the DNA is TGTGCCAGCAGCCGGGTTGGGCAGGGAGCCTACAATGAGCAGTTCTTC. Translation gives CASSRVGQGAYNEQFF.

The gene calls are TRBV9 and TRBJ1-3; tentatively, D is TRBD1 (5 bases). Trimming removed 3 bases at V and 7 bases at J, with 14 bases between. The CDR3 length is 14 residues. CDR1 and CDR2 (germline): SGDLS, YYNGEE. The CDR3 reads CASSDAPRGNTIYF. CDR3 DNA sequence: TGTGCCAGCAGCGACGCTCCCCGGGGGAACACCATATATTTT.

The chain combines TRBV4-3 with TRBJ2-7, with 9 bases identical to TRBD1. This CDR3 is built from 13 residues. V gave up 4 bases and J gave up 6 bases; unmatched junction bases: 4. CDR1 and CDR2 from the germline V gene are LGHNA and YSLEER. Here the CDR3 reads CASSRGQGLEQYF. The CDR3 region has the DNA TGCGCCAGCAGCCGAGGACAGGGGCTCGAGCAGTACTTC.

J is TRBJ2-2 and V is TRBV2; 9 bases map to TRBD1. The V gene end was trimmed by 0 bases and the J gene end by 9 bases; junction bases not matched to a gene: 17. The length of the CDR3 is 19 residues. Germline CDR1 SNHLY, CDR2 FYNNEI. CDR3 region: CASSEAKGRTGVKSWELFF. The CDR3 DNA reads TGTGCCAGCAGTGAAGCTAAGGGAAGGACAGGGGTTAAATCCTGGGAGCTGTTTTTT. The variable domain in full, with the rest retrieved from reference TRBV2 and TRBJ2-2, is EPEVTQTPSHQVTQMGQEVILRCVPISNHLYFYWYRQILGQKVEFLVSFYNNEISEKSEIFDDQFSVERPDGSNFTLKIRSTKLEDSAMYFCASSEAKGRTGVKSWELFFGEGSRLTVL.

The table lists this clone with a few counts. CDR3 bases: TGCGCCAGCCAGAGGGACGGGAACACTGAAGCTTTCTTT. The encoded protein is CASQRDGNTEAFF. The gene calls are TRBV10-1 and TRBJ1-1; D may be TRBD1 (5 bases). V was cut by 8 bases and J by 1 base, with 11 bases left in between. The CDR3 spans 13 residues. Per germline, CDR1 WNHNN and CDR2 SYGVQD (reference sequence).

The chain is built from TRBV7-2 and TRBJ1-1; D perhaps matches TRBD1 (5 bases). This CDR3 is 15 amino acids long. V gave up 3 bases and J gave up 0 bases, with 11 bases separating them. The germline gives CDR1 SGHTA, CDR2 FQGNSA. The CDR3 DNA reads as TGTGCCAGCAGCTTTAGGACAAGCATGAACACTGAAGCTTTCTTT. This encodes CASSFRTSMNTEAFF. The entire variable domain, with the rest obtained from reference TRBV7-2 and TRBJ1-1, is as follows: GAGVSQSPSNKVTEKGKDVELRCDPISGHTALYWYRQSLGQGLEFLIYFQGNSAPDKSGLPSDRFSAERTGGSVSTLTIQRTQQEDSAVYLCASSFRTSMNTEAFFGQGTRLTVV.

The CDR3 loop reads CAWSPGTPYEQYF. CDR3 in DNA: TGTGCCTGGAGTCCGGGAACCCCCTACGAGCAGTACTTC. This rearrangement joins TRBV30 to TRBJ2-7; D is perhaps TRBD2 (5 bases). Trimming took 2 bases from V and 2 from J, leaving 10 bases between them. Germline V gene data show CDR1 as GTSNPN and CDR2 as SVGIG (reference sequence). The CDR3 runs to 13 residues.

The chain carries TRBV6-5 and TRBJ2-7, with D perhaps TRBD1 or TRBD2 (5 bases each). Trimming removed 11 bases at V and 0 bases at J, with 20 bases between. The germline CDR1 and CDR2 sequences are MNHEY and SVGAGI. The CDR3 runs to 15 residues. The CDR3 is CAGTGRVAFSYEQYF. In DNA, the CDR3 is TGTGCCGGGACGGGGCGGGTAGCGTTCTCCTACGAGCAGTACTTC.

The chain combines TRBV10-3 with TRBJ2-7, with 7 bases lining up with TRBD1. The CDR3 extends over 15 amino acids. With V trimmed by 4 bases and J by 6 bases, 12 bases remained unmatched. Germline CDR1 is ENHRY and CDR2 is SYGVKD. DNA of the CDR3: TGTGCCATCAGTGTTGGGCCACAGGGGTTCGCCGAGCAGTACTTC. Translating it yields CAISVGPQGFAEQYF.

This clone was seen only a few times. V gene TRBV2 combines with J gene TRBJ1-5; no reliable D call. Germline loops: CDR1 SNHLY, CDR2 FYNNEI. V was pared by 8 bases and J by 2 bases, with 16 bases between. CDR3 size: 15 residues. DNA of the CDR3: TGTGCCAGCGTGTTTAGTAGGGTTGGCAATCAGCCCCAGCATTTT. Its protein is CASVFSRVGNQPQHF.

This clone was observed a few times. The J gene is TRBJ2-7, the V gene TRBV30, with TRBD2 as a possible D gene (6 bases). Germline V gives CDR1 GTSNPN, CDR2 SVGIG (reference sequence). The germline V and J ends were trimmed by 2 bases and 0 bases, with 17 bases remaining between them. The CDR3 contains 16 residues. This CDR3 reads CAWSRRGLLDSYEQYF. In DNA form, the CDR3 reads TGTGCCTGGAGTAGAAGGGGACTCCTCGACTCCTACGAGCAGTACTTC.

V usage is TRBV19 and J usage is TRBJ2-6; 9 bases are shared with TRBD1. Germline V lookup: CDR1 LNHDA, CDR2 SQIVND (reference sequence). This CDR3 has 17 residues. J was trimmed by 2 bases and V by 7 bases; bases with no gene match: 9. This chain's CDR3 is CASNMGQGKAGANVLTF. The CDR3, as DNA: TGTGCCAGTAATATGGGACAGGGTAAGGCTGGGGCCAACGTCCTGACTTTC.

DNA for the CDR3: TGTGCCAGTTATAATATGAGACAGGGGCGAGGTACTGAAGCTTTCTTT. The encoded protein is CASYNMRQGRGTEAFF. The chain uses TRBV19 and TRBJ1-1; 8 bases match TRBD1. V trimming: 8 bases; J trimming: 5 bases; junction bases outside the gene matches: 16. Germline CDR1 is LNHDA and CDR2 is SQIVND (reference sequence). The CDR3 is made up of 16 amino acids.

The rearrangement links TRBV7-6 to TRBJ1-6, with TRBD1 matching over 8 bases. CDR1 and CDR2 (germline): SGHVS, FNYEAQ. The CDR3 has 15 residues. V was clipped by 5 bases and J by 9 bases; unmatched bases: 9. The CDR3 nucleotides read TGTGCCAGCAGCCCTGGGACAGGCGGGAGTTCACCCCTCCACTTT. Its protein is CASSPGTGGSSPLHF.